What follows are 30 T cell receptor beta chains derived from one specimen sequenced in a study of graft-versus-host responses after intestinal transplantation. Measured with immunoSEQ multiplex PCR; TCRdb has only the in-frame clones, and not every one. The sample holds roughly 20,000 clones; under 75% are singletons and the top ten take less than 10%. Processing of graft tissue released intraepithelial and lamina propria lymphocytes. The sample consisted of ileum tissue, taken around 20 days after intestinal transplant. Every receptor here comes from a human patient who received an intestinal transplant, so some T cells may come from the graft donor.

This clone is labeled as hyperexpanded. At the DNA level, this CDR3 is encoded by other sequences in the same sample as well. The chain recombines TRBV10-2 with TRBJ2-1, with TRBD2 matching over 11 bases. Trimming removed 6 bases from V and 8 bases from J; junction bases left unmatched: 12. The CDR3 covers 16 residues. Germline CDR1 reads WSHSY; CDR2 reads SAAADI. The CDR3 loop is CASRDPLAGGPYEQFF. DNA of the CDR3: TGCGCCAGCAGGGACCCCCTAGCGGGAGGACCCTATGAGCAGTTCTTC.

V usage is TRBV6-1 and J usage is TRBJ2-3, with D unclear. The CDR3 extends over 15 amino acids. Germline V gives CDR1 MNHNS, CDR2 SASEGT. Trimming took 6 bases from V and 0 from J, leaving 13 bases between them. The CDR3 nucleotides read TGTGCCAGCAGAAACTCGTATACTAGCACAGATACGCAGTATTTT. This translates into CASRNSYTSTDTQYF.

V and J are TRBV15 and TRBJ2-5; 7 positions agree with TRBD1. J was trimmed by 4 bases and V by 4 bases; bases with no gene match: 9. The CDR3 contains 15 residues. Germline-derived CDR1 and CDR2 are LNHNV and YYDKDF (reference sequence). The CDR3 protein is CATSITRQGPETQYF. The DNA of the CDR3 is TGTGCCACCAGCATAACCCGACAGGGCCCAGAGACCCAGTACTTC.

This clone was detected a few times. The J gene is TRBJ2-1, the V gene TRBV29-1, with 8 bases that match TRBD2. Germline V lookup: CDR1 SQVTM, CDR2 ANQGSEA. This CDR3 is 15 amino acids long. V was clipped by 7 bases and J by 9 bases; unmatched bases: 17. This CDR3 reads CSGELPGLVFAEQFF. DNA for the CDR3: TGCAGCGGAGAACTGCCGGGACTAGTTTTTGCTGAGCAGTTCTTC.

The chain has TRBV6-1 and TRBJ2-7; the D is unclear. The CDR3 totals 13 residues. Germline V gene sequence: CDR1 MNHNS, CDR2 SASEGT. The V gene lost 8 bases and the J gene lost 3 bases, with 14 bases spanning the gap. The CDR3: CASVGPSFYEQYF. DNA for the CDR3: TGTGCCAGCGTAGGCCCTAGTTTCTACGAGCAGTACTTC.

V usage is TRBV27 and J usage is TRBJ2-1; D call uncertain. Trimming removed 8 bases from V and 6 bases from J, with 14 bases in between. Germline V CDR1 and CDR2: MNHEY, SMNVEV (reference sequence). There are 13 residues in the CDR3. This chain's CDR3 is CASSYSVLNEQFF. The CDR3 DNA reads TGTGCCAGCTCGTACTCTGTACTCAATGAGCAGTTCTTC.

The gene calls are TRBV19 and TRBJ2-7; D not resolved. Between the trimmed V and J ends, which lost 5 bases and 1 base, there was a span of 3 bases. The CDR3 is 11 amino acids. CDR1 and CDR2 from the germline V gene are LNHDA and SQIVND (reference sequence). The CDR3 reads CASSYSYEQYF. Written as DNA, the CDR3 is TGTGCCAGTAGTTATTCCTACGAGCAGTACTTC.

The chain has TRBV7-6 and TRBJ2-2; D not resolved. The CDR3 contains 12 residues. V dropped 2 bases and J dropped 7 bases, with 5 bases sitting between them. Germline CDR1 reads SGHVS; CDR2 reads FNYEAQ. CDR3 in amino acids: CASSLFSGELFF. The CDR3 coding sequence is TGTGCCAGCAGCTTATTTAGCGGGGAGCTGTTTTTT.

The V call is TRBV6-1, the J call TRBJ1-1; 7 bases line up with TRBD1. CDR3 length: 15 residues. Trimming removed 6 bases from V and 1 base from J; junction bases left unmatched: 8. CDR1 and CDR2 (germline): MNHNS, SASEGT. CDR3 DNA: TGTGCCAGCAGAGGACAGGTTTCTCGGAACACTGAAGCTTTCTTT. This codes for CASRGQVSRNTEAFF.

The chain carries TRBV27 and TRBJ1-2, with D unclear. V was shortened by 5 bases and J by 8 bases, with 15 bases between the two germline ends. Germline V CDR1 and CDR2: MNHEY, SMNVEV (reference sequence). This CDR3 has 13 residues. The CDR3 reads CASSLDGLRGYTF. The CDR3, as DNA: TGTGCCAGCAGTCTAGACGGGTTGCGGGGCTACACCTTC.

CDR3 nucleotide sequence: TGTGCCAGCAGTTTATGGGACAGGGGGCAGGAGACCCAGTACTTC. Residues: CASSLWDRGQETQYF. J is TRBJ2-5 and V is TRBV28; 11 bases map to TRBD1. V gave up 0 bases and J gave up 5 bases; unmatched junction bases: 2. Germline CDR1 reads MDHEN; CDR2 reads SYDVKM. CDR3 length: 15 residues.

This chain links TRBV28 with TRBJ1-5; 8 bases fit TRBD1. In germline, CDR1 is MDHEN, CDR2 SYDVKM. With V trimmed by 4 bases and J by 7 bases, 3 bases remained unmatched. The CDR3 extends over 13 amino acids. The CDR3 nucleotides are TGTGCCAGCAGTTCACAGGGGGTACAGCCCCAGCATTTT. Translation: CASSSQGVQPQHF.

This sequence joins TRBV4-2 and TRBJ2-7, with a possible D match to TRBD2 (5 bases). The CDR3 length is 13 residues. V dropped 3 bases and J dropped 0 bases, with 6 bases sitting between them. Germline CDR1 is LGHNA and CDR2 is YNFKEQ. The CDR3 loop is CASSHGVSYEQYF. CDR3 DNA sequence: TGTGCCAGCAGCCACGGGGTCTCCTACGAGCAGTACTTC.

This rearrangement joins TRBV4-1 to TRBJ2-7; D is possibly TRBD2 (6 bases). The V gene lost 8 bases and the J gene lost 0 bases, with 14 bases spanning the gap. CDR1 is MGHRA and CDR2 is YSYEKL in the germline V gene. The CDR3 consists of 14 residues. As DNA, the CDR3 is TGCGCCAGCCAGCTAGCGTGGAGCTCCTACGAGCAGTACTTC. Its protein is CASQLAWSSYEQYF.

V usage is TRBV19 and J usage is TRBJ2-5; 7 positions agree with TRBD1. CDR1 and CDR2 (germline): LNHDA, SQIVND (reference sequence). Trimming cost V 0 bases and J 5 bases; bases outside gene matches: 9. The CDR3 runs to 16 residues. The CDR3 sequence is CASSIDHLRGLETQYF. The CDR3, as DNA: TGTGCCAGTAGTATAGATCATTTAAGGGGGCTGGAGACCCAGTACTTC.

This clone has more than one count but fewer than ten. The chain couples TRBV6-5 to TRBJ2-1; 8 nucleotides align to TRBD2. V shed 2 bases, J shed 6 bases, and the junction held 3 bases outside the gene matches. The CDR3 consists of 14 residues. Germline V lookup: CDR1 MNHEY, CDR2 SVGAGI. The CDR3 DNA is TGTGCCAGCAGTTACGTCGGGGGGGTCAATGAGCAGTTCTTC. It translates to CASSYVGGVNEQFF.

By share, this clone counts as medium-sized (0.01 to 0.1%). The V gene is TRBV4-2, the J gene TRBJ1-2; a weak D match, TRBD1 (6 bases). Trimming cost V 0 bases and J 5 bases, with 13 bases left between them. Germline V lookup: CDR1 LGHNA, CDR2 YNFKEQ. The CDR3 covers 15 residues. The chain's CDR3 is CASSQENRVGYGYTF. For the CDR3, the DNA is TGTGCCAGCAGCCAAGAAAACAGGGTCGGGTATGGCTACACCTTC.

This chain links TRBV5-4 with TRBJ1-6; D is uncertain. With 0 bases removed from V and 7 bases from J, the gap between germline ends came to 11 bases. The CDR3 has 15 amino acids. Germline assignment: CDR1 SGHNT and CDR2 YYREEE (reference sequence). CDR3 sequence (DNA): TGTGCCAGCAGCTTGGGACTGACGGGAAATTCACCCCTCCACTTT. It codes for CASSLGLTGNSPLHF.

V and J are TRBV10-3 and TRBJ1-6, with 7 bases identical to TRBD1. V was pared by 4 bases and J by 1 base, with 7 bases of the junction left unmatched. CDR1 ENHRY and CDR2 SYGVKD come from the germline V gene. The CDR3 covers 17 residues. The CDR3 loop reads CAISVTGVRSYNSPLHF. In DNA form, the CDR3 reads TGTGCCATCAGTGTTACAGGGGTAAGGTCCTATAATTCACCCCTCCACTTT.

The rearrangement joins TRBV15 to TRBJ1-1; the match to TRBD1 covers 8 bases. Trimming at V came to 2 bases and at J to 10 bases, leaving 9 bases not matched to a gene. Germline V CDR1 and CDR2: LNHNV, YYDKDF (reference sequence). The CDR3 is 14 residues long. CDR3 DNA sequence: TGTGCCACCAGCAGACTGTGGACAGGGCTTTTAGCTTTCTTT. This codes for CATSRLWTGLLAFF.

This clone has a single count. This chain links TRBV18 with TRBJ1-4; perhaps TRBD1 as D (5 bases). Germline loops: CDR1 KGHSH, CDR2 LQKENI. V lost 5 bases and J 0 bases, leaving 7 bases between the germline ends. CDR3 length: 14 residues. CDR3 sequence reads: CASSTTATNEKLFF. CDR3 coding DNA: TGTGCCAGCTCAACGACAGCAACTAATGAAAAACTGTTTTTT. Based on the CDR3 plus reference TRBV18 and TRBJ1-4, the full variable domain is NAGVMQNPRHLVRRRGQEARLRCSPMKGHSHVYWYRQLPEEGLKFMVYLQKENIIDESGMPKERFSAEFPKEGPSILRIQQVVRGDSAAYFCASSTTATNEKLFFGSGTQLSVL.

The J gene is TRBJ1-6, the V gene TRBV27, with 7 bases that match TRBD1. J lost 2 bases, V lost 7 bases, and 8 bases had no gene match. The V gene's germline CDR1 is MNHEY and CDR2 SMNVEV (reference sequence). The CDR3 loop spans 16 amino acids. CDR3 protein: CASTRQGLPYNSPLHF. CDR3 bases: TGTGCCAGCACCCGACAGGGCTTACCCTATAATTCACCCCTCCACTTT.

This rearrangement joins TRBV29-1 to TRBJ2-7, with 10 bases that match TRBD2. Germline V lookup: CDR1 SQVTM, CDR2 ANQGSEA. Unmatched junction bases numbered 7, after V lost 6 bases and J lost 2 bases. This CDR3 has 14 residues. For the CDR3, the DNA is TGCAGCGTACGCACTAGCGGGGATCCCTACGAGCAGTACTTC. Translating gives CSVRTSGDPYEQYF.

This clone rates as large. V is TRBV4-2 and J is TRBJ2-7, with 8 nucleotides matching TRBD2. The CDR3 is 16 amino acids. The germline V gene has CDR1 LGHNA and CDR2 YNFKEQ. V shed 0 bases and J 4 bases; nucleotides not matched to a gene: 8. The CDR3 reads CASSQEDLAGSYEQYF. As DNA, the CDR3 is TGTGCCAGCAGCCAAGAGGATTTAGCGGGGAGTTACGAGCAGTACTTC.

For this clone: At one boundary the junction diverges from the germline segment, which might be a read error. The V call is TRBV4-2, the J call TRBJ2-1; 8 bases map to TRBD1. The CDR3 loop spans 12 amino acids. The germline V gene has CDR1 LGHNA and CDR2 YNFKEQ. Here the CDR3 reads CASSQGTGPTIF. CDR3 nucleotide sequence: TGTGCCAGCAGCCAAGGGACAGGGCCGACCATCTTC.

In its sample, this clone was seen a few times. The chain carries TRBV7-2 and TRBJ2-7; 9 nucleotides line up with TRBD1. Per germline, CDR1 SGHTA and CDR2 FQGNSA. V gave up 7 bases and J gave up 1 base; unmatched junction bases: 8. CDR3 size: 15 residues. The CDR3 DNA is TGTGCCAGCACCTTTGACAGGGGGGTTTCCTACGAGCAGTACTTC. Translation: CASTFDRGVSYEQYF.

Comment on this clone: The junction and the germline gene differ at one end; a read error may be behind it. This chain uses TRBV30 with TRBJ1-1; maybe TRBD1 (5 bases). The germline gives CDR1 GTSNPN, CDR2 SVGIG (reference sequence). The length of the CDR3 is 15 residues. Here the CDR3 DNA reads TGTGCCTGGAGTGTACAAGGCAGGGATTCATCTGAAGCTCTCTTT. This encodes CAWSVQGRDSSEALF.

The gene calls are TRBV13 and TRBJ2-2, with D possibly TRBD2 on 6 matching bases. This CDR3 has 15 amino acids. Per germline, CDR1 PRHDT and CDR2 FYEKMQ (reference sequence). Trimming pared 5 bases from V and 4 bases from J, leaving 14 bases between. The CDR3 DNA reads TGTGCCAGCAGCCACACTAGCAACCCCACCGGGGAGCTGTTTTTT. The encoded protein is CASSHTSNPTGELFF. Full variable domain (outside the CDR3, taken from reference TRBV13 and TRBJ2-2): AAGVIQSPRHLIKEKRETATLKCYPIPRHDTVYWYQQGPGQDPQFLISFYEKMQSDKGSIPDRFSAQQFSDYHSELNMSSLELGDSALYFCASSHTSNPTGELFFGEGSRLTVL.

This chain uses TRBV10-1 with TRBJ2-1, with 10 bases aligning to TRBD1. The ends lost 6 bases at V and 6 bases at J; junction bases unmatched: 11. Germline CDR1 is WNHNN and CDR2 is SYGVQD (reference sequence). The CDR3 is 16 residues long. CDR3 amino acids: CASRTKDRGVTNEQFF. In nucleotides, the CDR3 is TGCGCCAGCAGAACGAAGGACAGGGGGGTCACCAATGAGCAGTTCTTC.

This chain links TRBV4-2 with TRBJ2-7, with D possibly matching TRBD1 (5 bases). V was trimmed by 0 bases and J by 4 bases, leaving 10 bases between them. The CDR3 consists of 14 residues. Germline CDR1 is LGHNA and CDR2 is YNFKEQ. In nucleotides, the CDR3 is TGTGCCAGCAGCCAAGAGGCAGGGTGGTACGAGCAGTACTTC. Its translation is CASSQEAGWYEQYF.